A single sample is the source of the 2 T cell receptor beta chains below, sequenced in a study of T cells in Graves' hyperthyroidism and ophthalmopathy. Amplification of TCR beta CDR3 regions used RNA as the template. The study used the HTBI primer set for a first-round RT-PCR of the TCR CDR3. TCRdb itself ran the multiplex PCR reads through MiXCR, one entry per CDR3 protein. The table records 250,000 to 300,000 distinct CDR3 sequences, roughly 13% of them present only once. The sample comprised blood. Source of these receptors: a woman between 40 and 50 years old with Graves' hyperthyroidism.

The V gene is TRBV19, the J gene TRBJ2-1; weak D call: TRBD2 (6 bases). Trimming removed 7 bases at V and 1 base at J, with 11 bases between. Germline loops: CDR1 LNHDA, CDR2 SQIVND (reference sequence). The CDR3 spans 14 residues. As DNA, the CDR3 is TGTGCCAGTAATAACGGGAGATCCTACAATGAGCAGTTCTTC. It is translated as CASNNGRSYNEQFF.

This clonotype showed up many times. The chain uses TRBV24-1 and TRBJ2-1; no clear D. V lost 1 base and J lost 7, with 7 bases in between. This CDR3 is 13 amino acids long. CDR1 is KGHDR and CDR2 is SFDVKD in the germline V gene. DNA of the CDR3: TGTGCCACCAGTGATTTAGGGCGGAATGAGCAGTTCTTC. It is translated as CATSDLGRNEQFF.